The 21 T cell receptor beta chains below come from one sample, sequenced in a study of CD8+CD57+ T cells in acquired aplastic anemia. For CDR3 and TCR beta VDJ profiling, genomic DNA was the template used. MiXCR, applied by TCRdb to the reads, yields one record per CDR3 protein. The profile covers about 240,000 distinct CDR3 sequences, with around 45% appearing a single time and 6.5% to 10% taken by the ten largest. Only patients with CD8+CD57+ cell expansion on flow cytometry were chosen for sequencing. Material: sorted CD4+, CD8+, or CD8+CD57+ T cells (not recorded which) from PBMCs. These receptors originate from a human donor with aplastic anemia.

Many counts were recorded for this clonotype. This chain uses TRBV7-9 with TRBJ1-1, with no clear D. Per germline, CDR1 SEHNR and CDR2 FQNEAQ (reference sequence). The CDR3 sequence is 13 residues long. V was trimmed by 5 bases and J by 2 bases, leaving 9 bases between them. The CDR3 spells CASSREDNTEAFF. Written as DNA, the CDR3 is TGTGCCAGCAGCCGCGAGGATAACACTGAAGCTTTCTTT.

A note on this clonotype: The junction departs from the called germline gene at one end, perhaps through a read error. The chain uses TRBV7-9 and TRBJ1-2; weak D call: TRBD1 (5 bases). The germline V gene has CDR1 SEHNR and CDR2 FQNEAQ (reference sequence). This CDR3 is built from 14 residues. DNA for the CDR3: TGTGCCAGCAGCCCGGGACCTACACACTATGGCTACGCCTTC. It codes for CASSPGPTHYGYAF.

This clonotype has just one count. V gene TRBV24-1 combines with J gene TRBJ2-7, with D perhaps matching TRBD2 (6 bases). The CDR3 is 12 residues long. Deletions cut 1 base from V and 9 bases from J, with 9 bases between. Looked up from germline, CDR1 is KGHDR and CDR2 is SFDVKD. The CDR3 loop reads CATSDFGGRQYF. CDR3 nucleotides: TGTGCCACCAGTGATTTCGGGGGACGGCAGTACTTC.

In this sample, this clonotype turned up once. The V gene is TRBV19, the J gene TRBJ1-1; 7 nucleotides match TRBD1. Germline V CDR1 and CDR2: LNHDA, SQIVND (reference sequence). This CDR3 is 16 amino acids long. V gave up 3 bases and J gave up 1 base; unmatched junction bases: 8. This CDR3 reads CASSIRDRKENTEAFF. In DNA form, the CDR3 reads TGTGCCAGTAGTATCCGGGACAGAAAAGAGAACACTGAAGCTTTCTTT.

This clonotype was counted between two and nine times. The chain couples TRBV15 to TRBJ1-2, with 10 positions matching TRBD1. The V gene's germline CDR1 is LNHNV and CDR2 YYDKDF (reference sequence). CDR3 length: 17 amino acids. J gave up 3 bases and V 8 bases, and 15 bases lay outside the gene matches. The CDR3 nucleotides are TGTGCCACCCAAGAGGGGACAGGGGCCCTCAATCACTATGGCTACACCTTC. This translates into CATQEGTGALNHYGYTF.

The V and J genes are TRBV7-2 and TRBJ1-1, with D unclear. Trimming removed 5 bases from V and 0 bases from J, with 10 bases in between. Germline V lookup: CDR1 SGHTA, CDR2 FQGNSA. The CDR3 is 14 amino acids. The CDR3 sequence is CASSPQAMNTEAFF. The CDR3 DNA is TGTGCCAGCAGCCCGCAGGCCATGAACACTGAAGCTTTCTTT.

The CDR3 DNA reads TGTGCCACCCTTGAAGGGACAGGGCGGGCAGATACGCAGTATTTT. This codes for CATLEGTGRADTQYF. The genes are TRBV24-1 and TRBJ2-3, with 9 bases identical to TRBD1. CDR3 size: 15 residues. Germline lookup yields CDR1 KGHDR and CDR2 SFDVKD. Trimming took 9 bases from V and 4 from J; bases not matched to a gene: 10.

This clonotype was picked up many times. In DNA form, the CDR3 reads TGTGCCATCAGTGAGTCAGATCACTATACAGATACGCAGTATTTT. Its translation: CAISESDHYTDTQYF. This chain uses TRBV10-3 with TRBJ2-3; D unclear. The CDR3 runs 15 residues. The V gene lost 0 bases and the J gene lost 3 bases, with 10 bases spanning the gap. The germline V gene has CDR1 ENHRY and CDR2 SYGVKD.

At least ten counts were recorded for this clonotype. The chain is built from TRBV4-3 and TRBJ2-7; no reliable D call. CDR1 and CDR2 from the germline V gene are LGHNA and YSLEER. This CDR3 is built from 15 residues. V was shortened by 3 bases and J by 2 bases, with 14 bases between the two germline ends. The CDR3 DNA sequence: TGCGCCAGCAGCCAGGTCATAAGGCCCCCCTACGAGCAGTACTTC. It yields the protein CASSQVIRPPYEQYF.

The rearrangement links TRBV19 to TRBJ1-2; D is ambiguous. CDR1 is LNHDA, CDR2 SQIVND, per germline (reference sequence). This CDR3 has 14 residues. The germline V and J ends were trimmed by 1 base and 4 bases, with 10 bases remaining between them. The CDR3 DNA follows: TGTGCCAGTAGTATAGGCAGAATAAGCTATGGCTACACCTTC. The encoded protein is CASSIGRISYGYTF.

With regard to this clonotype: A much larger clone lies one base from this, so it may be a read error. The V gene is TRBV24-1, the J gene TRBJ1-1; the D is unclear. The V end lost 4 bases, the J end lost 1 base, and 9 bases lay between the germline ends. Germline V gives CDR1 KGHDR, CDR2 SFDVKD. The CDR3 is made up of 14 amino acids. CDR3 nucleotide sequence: TGTGCCACCAGTGAGGGCGGAAGGAACACTGAAGCTTTCTTT. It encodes CATSEGGRNTEAFF.

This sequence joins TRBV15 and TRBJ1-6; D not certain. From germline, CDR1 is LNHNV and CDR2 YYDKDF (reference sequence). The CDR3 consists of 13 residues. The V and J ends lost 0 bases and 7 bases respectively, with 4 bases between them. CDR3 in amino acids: CATSREANSPLHF. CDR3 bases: TGTGCCACCAGCAGAGAGGCAAATTCACCCCTCCACTTT.

The CDR3 reads CASRFTTGAQGAFF. CDR3 nucleotides: TGTGCCAGCAGATTTACCACAGGGGCCCAAGGAGCTTTCTTT. The rearrangement joins TRBV7-2 to TRBJ1-1, with 7 bases identical to TRBD1. CDR1 SGHTA and CDR2 FQGNSA come from the germline V gene. The length of the CDR3 is 14 residues. After removal of 6 bases from V and 10 bases from J, the junction contained 14 bases not matched to a gene.

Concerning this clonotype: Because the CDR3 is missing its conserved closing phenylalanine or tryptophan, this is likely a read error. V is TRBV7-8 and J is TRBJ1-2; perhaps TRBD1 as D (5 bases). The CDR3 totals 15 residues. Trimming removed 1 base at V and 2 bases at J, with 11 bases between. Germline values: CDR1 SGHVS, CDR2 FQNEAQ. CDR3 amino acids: CASSLGGGRNYGYTV. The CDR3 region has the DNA TGTGCCAGCAGCTTAGGTGGGGGACGGAACTATGGCTACACCGTC.

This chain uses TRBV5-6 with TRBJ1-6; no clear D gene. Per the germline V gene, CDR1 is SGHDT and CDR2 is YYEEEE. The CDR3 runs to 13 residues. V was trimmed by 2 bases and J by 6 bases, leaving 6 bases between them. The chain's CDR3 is CASSFMPNSPLHF. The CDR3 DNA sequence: TGTGCCAGCAGCTTCATGCCTAATTCACCCCTCCACTTT.

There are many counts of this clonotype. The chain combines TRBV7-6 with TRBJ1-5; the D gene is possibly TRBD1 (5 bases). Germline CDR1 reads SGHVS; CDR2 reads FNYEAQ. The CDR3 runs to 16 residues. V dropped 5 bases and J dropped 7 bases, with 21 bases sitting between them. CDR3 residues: CASSPGTGGGGQPQHF. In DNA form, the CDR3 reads TGTGCCAGCAGCCCAGGGACGGGAGGAGGTGGACAGCCCCAGCATTTT.

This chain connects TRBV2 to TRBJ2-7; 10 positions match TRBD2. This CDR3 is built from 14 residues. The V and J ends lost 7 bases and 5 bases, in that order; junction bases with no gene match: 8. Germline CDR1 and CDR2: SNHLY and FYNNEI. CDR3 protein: CASMLAGAGHEQYF. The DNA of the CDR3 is TGTGCCAGCATGCTAGCGGGAGCGGGCCACGAGCAGTACTTC.

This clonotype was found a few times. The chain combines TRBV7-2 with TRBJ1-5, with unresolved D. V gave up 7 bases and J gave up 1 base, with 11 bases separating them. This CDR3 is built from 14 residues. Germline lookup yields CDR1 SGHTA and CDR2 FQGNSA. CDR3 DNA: TGTGCCAGCACCCCCGCGGGCAGCAATCAGCCCCAGCATTTT. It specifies CASTPAGSNQPQHF.

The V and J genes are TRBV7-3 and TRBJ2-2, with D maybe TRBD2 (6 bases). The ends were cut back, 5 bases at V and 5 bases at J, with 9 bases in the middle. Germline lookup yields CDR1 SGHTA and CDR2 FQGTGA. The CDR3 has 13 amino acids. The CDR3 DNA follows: TGTGCCAGCAGCGAACTAGCAACCGGGGAGCTGTTTTTT. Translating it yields CASSELATGELFF.

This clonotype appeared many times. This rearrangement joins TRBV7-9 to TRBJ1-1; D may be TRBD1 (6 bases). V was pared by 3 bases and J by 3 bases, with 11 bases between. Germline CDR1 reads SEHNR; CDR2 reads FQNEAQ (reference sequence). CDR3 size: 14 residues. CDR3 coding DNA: TGTGCCAGCAGCTTCGGAGGGGGTTACACTGAAGCTTTCTTT. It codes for CASSFGGGYTEAFF.

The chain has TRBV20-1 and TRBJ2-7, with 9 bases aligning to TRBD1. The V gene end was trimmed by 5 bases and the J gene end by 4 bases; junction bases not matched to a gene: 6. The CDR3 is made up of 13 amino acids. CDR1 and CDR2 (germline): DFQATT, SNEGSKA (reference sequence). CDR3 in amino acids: CSAAGQGTYEQYF. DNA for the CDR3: TGCAGTGCTGCGGGACAGGGAACTTACGAGCAGTACTTC.